The 6 T cell receptor beta chains given below trace back to one sample, sequenced in a study of T cells expressing NK-cell markers. TCRdb processed the 5' RACE reads again and assigns one entry to each CDR3 protein, with no DNA. The data include some 450,000 distinct CDR3 sequences; the top ten clones carry roughly 7.2%. The sequencing sample was made of blood T cells: a sorted CD56 or NKG2C T cell subset, CD4+ or CD8+ T cells, or bulk PBMC T cells (not recorded which). Receptors originate from a woman between 18 and 75 years old in good health.

The rearrangement links TRBV15 to TRBJ1-4. The CDR3 spans 19 residues. Germline V gene sequence: CDR1 LNHNV, CDR2 YYDKDF (reference sequence). This CDR3 reads CATSRDLVPARGGNEKLFF.

The chain carries TRBV7-2 and TRBJ2-5. There are 15 residues in the CDR3. Germline values: CDR1 SGHTA, CDR2 FQGNSA. The CDR3: CASSLAGLSQETQYF.

This rearrangement joins TRBV5-1 to TRBJ2-5; TCRdb proposes TRBD2, but this gene call is untestable without DNA. This CDR3 is built from 15 residues. The germline CDR1 and CDR2 sequences are SGHRS and YFSETQ. The CDR3 sequence: CASIVQPSDQETQYF.

V usage is TRBV20-1 and J usage is TRBJ2-7; with no DNA, the TCRdb D assignment of TRBD2 cannot be verified. The CDR3 sequence is 13 residues long. Per germline, CDR1 DFQATT and CDR2 SNEGSKA (reference sequence). This chain's CDR3 is CSASGLAVYEQYF.

The chain combines TRBV4-2 with TRBJ2-7; TCRdb outputs TRBD2, but without DNA this stays unchecked. Germline V gene lookup returns CDR1 LGHNA and CDR2 YNFKEQ. CDR3 length equals 12 residues. CDR3 region: CASSGDIGGQYF.

The chain links TRBV5-6 to TRBJ2-1; the TCRdb D gene call, TRBD2, has no DNA to confirm it. CDR1 SGHDT and CDR2 YYEEEE come from the germline V gene. The CDR3 has 15 amino acids. The CDR3 protein is CASSLQREAYNEQFF.